This entry lists 27 T cell receptor beta chains sequenced from one sample in a study of cytomegalovirus exposure and HLA in healthy donors. The PCR ran on 60 Vbeta and 13 Jbeta primers. Generated by immunoSEQ multiplex PCR, the TCRdb table keeps only in-frame clones and is missing some. The sample has some 130,000 clones; 65% to 80% are singletons. The specimen sequenced was PBMCs. These receptors were collected from a man aged 35 to 55 in good health and CMV-seropositive.

The rearrangement links TRBV18 to TRBJ1-1; D perhaps matches TRBD1 (5 bases). Trimming removed 3 bases from V and 4 bases from J, with 12 bases in between. CDR1 and CDR2 from the germline V gene are KGHSH and LQKENI. The CDR3 has 14 amino acids. The CDR3 loop is CASSPERGGTEAFF. The CDR3 DNA sequence: TGTGCCAGCTCACCGGAGAGGGGAGGCACTGAAGCTTTCTTT. Full variable domain (rest looked up from reference TRBV18 and TRBJ1-1): NAGVMQNPRHLVRRRGQEARLRCSPMKGHSHVYWYRQLPEEGLKFMVYLQKENIIDESGMPKERFSAEFPKEGPSILRIQQVVRGDSAAYFCASSPERGGTEAFFGQGTRLTVV.

The CDR3 DNA follows: TGTGCCAGCACCTCAGGTAGCGGGAGGCCCCTGGGCTACAATGAGCAGTTCTTC. Translated: CASTSGSGRPLGYNEQFF. The chain combines TRBV27 with TRBJ2-1; 10 nucleotides align to TRBD2. With V trimmed by 7 bases and J by 3 bases, 15 bases remained unmatched. The CDR3 covers 18 residues. Germline V lookup: CDR1 MNHEY, CDR2 SMNVEV (reference sequence).

The chain couples TRBV28 to TRBJ1-1; TRBD1 aligns across 8 bases. The CDR3 consists of 15 residues. V lost 6 bases to trimming and J lost 1 base; unmatched junction nucleotides: 7. Germline CDR1 is MDHEN and CDR2 is SYDVKM. The CDR3 DNA reads as TGTGCCAGCAGGATGACAGGGGCCCAGAACACTGAAGCTTTCTTT. This sequence encodes CASRMTGAQNTEAFF.

This clone has only one observation. The rearrangement joins TRBV4-2 to TRBJ1-1; the D is unclear. The CDR3 is 12 amino acids. Germline CDR1 is LGHNA and CDR2 is YNFKEQ. V was trimmed by 2 bases and J by 7 bases, leaving 8 bases between them. The CDR3 sequence is CASSQTSREAFF. The CDR3 bases are TGTGCCAGCAGCCAAACTTCCCGTGAAGCTTTCTTT.

This chain joins TRBV7-7 and TRBJ2-3; maybe TRBD1 (6 bases). The CDR3 extends over 13 amino acids. The V end lost 2 bases, the J end lost 6 bases, and 9 bases lay between the germline ends. From germline, CDR1 is SSHAT and CDR2 FNYEAQ (reference sequence). The CDR3 protein is CASSLFQGDTQYF. CDR3 nucleotides: TGTGCCAGCAGCTTATTTCAGGGGGATACGCAGTATTTT.

In nucleotides, the CDR3 is TGTGCCATCAGTGGACGACTAGAAGAGACCCAGTACTTC. It is translated as CAISGRLEETQYF. The chain combines TRBV10-3 with TRBJ2-5, with D perhaps matching TRBD2 (6 bases). CDR1 is ENHRY, CDR2 SYGVKD, per germline. The V end lost 4 bases, the J end lost 3 bases, and 9 bases lay between the germline ends. CDR3 length equals 13 residues.

This chain links TRBV6-6 with TRBJ2-7, with a possible D match to TRBD1 (5 bases). Trimming cost V 2 bases and J 7 bases, with 9 bases left between them. CDR1 and CDR2 from the germline V gene are MNHNY and SVGAGI (reference sequence). The CDR3 loop spans 12 amino acids. The CDR3 DNA sequence: TGTGCCAGCAGTTACGCCTCAGGGGAGCAGTACTTC. Its translation is CASSYASGEQYF.

This clone is a singleton in its sample. The chain has TRBV29-1 and TRBJ2-7; 10 bases line up with TRBD1. V lost 0 bases and J lost 4; bases outside the gene matches: 6. CDR1 and CDR2 (germline): SQVTM, ANQGSEA. This CDR3 is 15 amino acids long. CDR3 DNA sequence: TGCAGCGTTGAAGACCCGCGGACAGGGGGTTACGAGCAGTACTTC. It codes for CSVEDPRTGGYEQYF.

The chain is built from TRBV2 and TRBJ2-7, with TRBD2 identical over 10 bases. Germline V CDR1 and CDR2: SNHLY, FYNNEI. CDR3 size: 16 residues. Trimming cost V 5 bases and J 6 bases; bases outside gene matches: 13. CDR3 sequence: CASSPSPSGSRGEQYF. For the CDR3, the DNA is TGTGCCAGCAGTCCATCCCCTAGCGGGAGTAGGGGCGAGCAGTACTTC.

The chain joins TRBV5-8 to TRBJ1-1, with 7 bases lining up with TRBD1. V trimming: 4 bases; J trimming: 8 bases; junction bases outside the gene matches: 5. The CDR3 extends over 12 amino acids. Germline V gene data show CDR1 as SGHTS and CDR2 as YDEGEE. In nucleotides, the CDR3 is TGTGCCAGCAGCCTGTGGGGACAGGAAGCTTTCTTT. Its protein is CASSLWGQEAFF. Supplemented by reference TRBV5-8 and TRBJ1-1, the full variable domain reads EAGVTQSPTHLIKTRGQQATLRCSPISGHTSVYWYQQALGLGLQFLLWYDEGEERNRGNFPPRFSGRQFPNYSSELNVNALELEDSALYLCASSLWGQEAFFGQGTRLTVV.

The CDR3: CASSPTGGGYGYTF. The CDR3 region has the DNA TGCGCCAGCAGCCCGACGGGGGGAGGGTATGGCTACACCTTC. The V call is TRBV5-1, the J call TRBJ1-2; TRBD1 might be the D (5 bases). The V end lost 4 bases, the J end lost 5 bases, and 15 bases lay between the germline ends. CDR1 and CDR2 from the germline V gene are SGHRS and YFSETQ. The CDR3 is 14 residues long. The full variable domain, completed using reference TRBV5-1 and TRBJ1-2, is KAGVTQTPRYLIKTRGQQVTLSCSPISGHRSVSWYQQTPGQGLQFLFEYFSETQRNKGNFPGRFSGRQFSNSRSEMNVSTLELGDSALYLCASSPTGGGYGYTFGSGTRLTVV.

This clone was counted once. The rearrangement uses TRBV29-1 and TRBJ1-3; no firm D call. CDR1 is SQVTM and CDR2 is ANQGSEA in the germline V gene. V dropped 7 bases and J dropped 0 bases, with 16 bases sitting between them. CDR3 length equals 15 residues. The CDR3 is CSAIPPISSGNTIYF. DNA of the CDR3: TGCAGCGCTATCCCCCCCATTAGCTCTGGAAACACCATATATTTT.

The chain employs TRBV29-1 and TRBJ2-7; 9 nucleotides align to TRBD1. Germline CDR1 and CDR2: SQVTM and ANQGSEA. Trimming took 0 bases from V and 3 from J; bases not matched to a gene: 6. This CDR3 has 15 amino acids. This CDR3 is CSVEDQQGAIYEQYF. CDR3 in DNA: TGCAGCGTTGAAGACCAACAGGGGGCGATCTACGAGCAGTACTTC.

Comment on this clone: One end of the junction does not line up with germline, which may come from a read error. The CDR3 spells CSSSFSGVHTEAFF. The CDR3 DNA follows: TGTTCCAGCAGCTTTTCAGGGGTCCACACTGAAGCTTTCTTT. The chain joins TRBV7-9 to TRBJ1-1, with D perhaps matching TRBD1 (6 bases). CDR1 SEHNR and CDR2 FQNEAQ come from the germline V gene (reference sequence). This CDR3 has 14 residues.

The chain has TRBV14 and TRBJ2-7; 7 bases are a match to TRBD2. V lost 2 bases to trimming and J lost 0 bases; unmatched junction nucleotides: 4. There are 15 residues in the CDR3. Germline CDR1 is SGHDN and CDR2 is FVKESK. In DNA form, the CDR3 reads TGTGCCAGCAGCCAACTAGCGGCTAACTCCTACGAGCAGTACTTC. Its translation: CASSQLAANSYEQYF.

This clone has a single count. The chain links TRBV18 to TRBJ2-1; no firm D call. With 3 bases removed from V and 10 bases from J, the gap between germline ends came to 16 bases. The germline V gene has CDR1 KGHSH and CDR2 LQKENI. This CDR3 comprises 14 residues. The CDR3 here is CASSPGLVPPEQFF. The DNA of the CDR3 is TGTGCCAGCTCACCTGGCCTAGTACCGCCAGAGCAGTTCTTC.

This sequence joins TRBV6-5 and TRBJ1-1; the D gene is possibly TRBD1 (5 bases). Germline CDR1 is MNHEY and CDR2 is SVGAGI. Between the trimmed V and J ends, which lost 8 bases and 0 bases, there was a span of 10 bases. CDR3 size: 13 residues. CDR3 nucleotide sequence: TGTGCCAGCTGTACGGACATGAACACTGAAGCTTTCTTT. It codes for CASCTDMNTEAFF.

V and J are TRBV6-5 and TRBJ2-1; D might be TRBD2 (6 bases). Germline V lookup: CDR1 MNHEY, CDR2 SVGAGI. The V and J ends lost 6 bases and 7 bases respectively, with 16 bases between them. This CDR3 comprises 14 residues. The CDR3 region has the DNA TGTGCCAGCAGCCCCCGGGACTCAGAGAATGAGCAGTTCTTC. It yields the protein CASSPRDSENEQFF.

Note on this clone: The junction departs from the called germline gene at one end, perhaps through a read error. This chain connects TRBV7-9 to TRBJ2-3; D may be TRBD1 (6 bases). CDR3 length: 16 amino acids. The germline CDR1 and CDR2 sequences are SEHNR and FQNEAQ (reference sequence). The CDR3, as DNA: TGTTCCAGCAGCCTAAAACCGACAGGCAGCACAGATACGCAGTATTTT. It yields the protein CSSSLKPTGSTDTQYF.

The V gene is TRBV28, the J gene TRBJ1-2, with 7 bases matching TRBD1. The length of the CDR3 is 16 residues. Germline V gives CDR1 MDHEN, CDR2 SYDVKM. The V and J ends lost 2 bases and 0 bases, in that order; junction bases with no gene match: 6. CDR3 in amino acids: CASSLLPGQTNYGYTF. In nucleotides, the CDR3 is TGTGCCAGCAGTTTACTTCCGGGACAGACTAACTATGGCTACACCTTC.

This chain uses TRBV2 with TRBJ1-1; D call uncertain. V dropped 5 bases and J dropped 5 bases, with 12 bases sitting between them. CDR1 SNHLY and CDR2 FYNNEI come from the germline V gene. The CDR3 is made up of 13 amino acids. The chain's CDR3 is CASSHDPGTEAFF. The CDR3 DNA is TGTGCCAGCAGTCACGACCCGGGGACTGAAGCTTTCTTT.

The chain carries TRBV4-1 and TRBJ1-2, with D maybe TRBD1 (6 bases). Trimming took 4 bases from V and 7 from J, leaving 22 bases between them. Germline V gives CDR1 MGHRA, CDR2 YSYEKL. CDR3 length equals 16 residues. As DNA, the CDR3 is TGCGCCAGCAGCCTCCACGGGGGGCGGGGAATGAGTGGCTACACCTTC. Protein product: CASSLHGGRGMSGYTF.

The rearrangement uses TRBV5-6 and TRBJ1-6; the D is unclear. CDR1 is SGHDT, CDR2 YYEEEE, per germline. CDR3 size: 13 residues. Trimming took 7 bases from V and 4 from J, leaving 9 bases between them. CDR3 loop: CASRTRYNSPLHF. CDR3 coding DNA: TGTGCCAGCCGGACTAGATATAATTCACCCCTCCACTTT. The whole variable domain, remainder taken from reference TRBV5-6 and TRBJ1-6, is DAGVTQSPTHLIKTRGQQVTLRCSPKSGHDTVSWYQQALGQGPQFIFQYYEEEERQRGNFPDRFSGHQFPNYSSELNVNALLLGDSALYLCASRTRYNSPLHFGNGTRLTVT.

V usage is TRBV27 and J usage is TRBJ2-5; 7 nucleotides line up with TRBD2. The germline CDR1 and CDR2 sequences are MNHEY and SMNVEV (reference sequence). Losses at the gene ends were 5 bases for V and 4 bases for J; bases not matched to a gene: 4. The CDR3 runs to 13 residues. The CDR3 region has the DNA TGTGCCAGCAGTGAAATAGCGGGAGAGACCCAGTACTTC. It specifies CASSEIAGETQYF.

The chain recombines TRBV5-4 with TRBJ1-1; tentatively, D is TRBD1 (6 bases). Germline loops: CDR1 SGHNT, CDR2 YYREEE (reference sequence). There are 15 residues in the CDR3. The ends were cut back, 3 bases at V and 1 base at J, with 13 bases in the middle. The CDR3: CASSSRKTGNTEAFF. Written as DNA, the CDR3 is TGTGCCAGCAGCTCCCGGAAGACAGGGAACACTGAAGCTTTCTTT.

The CDR3 DNA sequence: TGTGCCAGCAGTCCGACGGGTTCCACTGAAGCTTTCTTT. Its protein is CASSPTGSTEAFF. The chain employs TRBV27 and TRBJ1-1; D uncertain. The CDR3 has 13 amino acids. The V gene's germline CDR1 is MNHEY and CDR2 SMNVEV (reference sequence). Trimming left V 5 bases short and J 4 bases short, with 11 bases between.

The chain links TRBV21-1 to TRBJ2-2; the table assigns TRBD2, which was not confirmed against the DNA. TRBV21-1 is assigned pseudogene status. CDR3 length equals 19 residues. CDR3 sequence: CASSNTRGTSGRVSGELFF. Here the CDR3 DNA reads TGTGCCAGCAGCAACACCAGGGGGACTAGCGGGAGGGTTAGCGGGGAGCTGTTTTTT.